Listed below are T cell receptor beta chains from one sample, sequenced in a study of T cell responses to AZD1222 COVID-19 vaccine. The data were produced by immunoSEQ multiplex PCR, yet TCRdb's version contains in-frame clones alone and is incomplete. The sample yields around 90,000 clones, around 91% seen once. The sample in question was peripheral blood, obtained on day 0 of MenACWY control vaccination. The origin of the receptors is an adult in good health. The CDR3 runs from the conserved cysteine through the conserved F or W. The D gene is left open where the match is weak. The listing skips clone size in some rows; elsewhere it reads once, few, many or a size class.

abundance: -; d_gene: -; j_gene: TRBJ2-3; v_gene: TRBV12-3/TRBV12-4; CDR3aa: CASGGAGDTQYF; CDR3nt: TGTGCCAGCGGGGGGGCAGGAGATACGCAGTATTTT
abundance: -; d_gene: TRBD1; j_gene: TRBJ2-5; v_gene: TRBV27; CDR3aa: CASSLAPGTGYTETQYF; CDR3nt: TGTGCCAGCAGCCTGGCCCCCGGGACAGGGTATACAGAGACCCAGTACTTC
abundance: -; d_gene: -; j_gene: TRBJ2-3; v_gene: TRBV5-1; CDR3aa: CASSLDRTSTDTQYF; CDR3nt: TGCGCCAGCAGCTTGGACCGGACCAGCACAGATACGCAGTATTTT
abundance: -; d_gene: -; j_gene: TRBJ2-2; v_gene: TRBV6-5; CDR3aa: CATRKGGGAGELFF; CDR3nt: TGTGCCACCCGAAAAGGGGGGGGCGCCGGGGAGCTGTTTTTT
abundance: -; d_gene: -; j_gene: TRBJ1-2; v_gene: TRBV12-3/TRBV12-4; CDR3aa: CASSLRGDGYTF; CDR3nt: TGTGCCAGCAGTTTACGAGGGGATGGCTACACCTTC
abundance: -; d_gene: -; j_gene: TRBJ2-1; v_gene: TRBV27; CDR3aa: CASTSGPGSSYNEQFF; CDR3nt: TGTGCCAGCACTTCCGGGCCAGGGAGCTCCTACAATGAGCAGTTCTTC
abundance: -; d_gene: -; j_gene: TRBJ1-2; v_gene: TRBV18; CDR3aa: CASSPPAARGYGYTF; CDR3nt: TGTGCCAGCTCACCACCGGCAGCCAGGGGCTATGGCTACACCTTC
abundance: -; d_gene: -; j_gene: TRBJ1-1; v_gene: TRBV2; CDR3aa: CASRVAGRDTEAFF; CDR3nt: TGTGCCAGCAGAGTGGCAGGGAGGGACACTGAAGCTTTCTTT
abundance: -; d_gene: -; j_gene: TRBJ2-3; v_gene: TRBV7-2; CDR3aa: CASRRPGPDTQYF; CDR3nt: TGTGCCAGCAGAAGACCAGGGCCAGATACGCAGTATTTT
abundance: -; d_gene: -; j_gene: TRBJ1-1; v_gene: TRBV21-1; CDR3aa: CASSKGGGTEAFF; CDR3nt: TGTGCCAGCAGCAAAGGGGGGGGAACTGAAGCTTTCTTT
abundance: -; d_gene: -; j_gene: TRBJ2-2; v_gene: TRBV20-1; CDR3aa: CSASRSEGAGELFF; CDR3nt: TGCAGTGCTAGTCGGTCGGAGGGGGCCGGGGAGCTGTTTTTT
abundance: once; d_gene: -; j_gene: TRBJ2-4; v_gene: TRBV3-1/TRBV3-2; CDR3aa: CASSQDPGNGNIQYF; CDR3nt: TGTGCCAGCAGCCAAGATCCGGGAAACGGAAACATTCAGTACTTC
abundance: -; d_gene: -; j_gene: TRBJ2-7; v_gene: TRBV14; CDR3aa: CASASWTGGLGEQYF; CDR3nt: TGTGCCAGTGCCTCTTGGACTGGGGGTCTCGGCGAGCAGTACTTC
abundance: -; d_gene: -; j_gene: TRBJ2-2; v_gene: TRBV12-3/TRBV12-4; CDR3aa: CASTRDTGELFF; CDR3nt: TGTGCCAGCACCCGGGATACCGGGGAGCTGTTTTTT
abundance: once; d_gene: -; j_gene: TRBJ1-6; v_gene: TRBV28; CDR3aa: CASSLGLISYNSPLHF; CDR3nt: TGTGCCAGCAGTTTAGGGTTGATCTCCTATAATTCACCCCTCCACTTT
abundance: -; d_gene: -; j_gene: TRBJ1-2; v_gene: TRBV21-1; CDR3aa: CASSKGYPRDKRRGGYTF; CDR3nt: TGTGCCAGCAGCAAAGGTTACCCGAGGGACAAACGGCGGGGTGGCTACACCTTC
abundance: -; d_gene: -; j_gene: TRBJ1-5; v_gene: TRBV27; CDR3aa: CASSPRGSNQPQHF; CDR3nt: TGTGCCAGCAGCCCGAGAGGGAGCAATCAGCCCCAGCATTTT
abundance: -; d_gene: -; j_gene: TRBJ2-7; v_gene: TRBV6-1; CDR3aa: CASSEVWTDYEQYF; CDR3nt: TGTGCCAGCAGTGAAGTCTGGACAGACTACGAGCAGTACTTC
abundance: -; d_gene: -; j_gene: TRBJ2-5; v_gene: TRBV5-1; CDR3aa: CASSSQETQYF; CDR3nt: TGCGCCAGCAGCTCCCAAGAGACCCAGTACTTC
abundance: -; d_gene: TRBD2; j_gene: TRBJ2-1; v_gene: TRBV4-2; CDR3aa: CASSQIRLADNEQFF; CDR3nt: TGTGCCAGCAGCCAAATCCGACTAGCGGACAATGAGCAGTTCTTC
abundance: few; d_gene: -; j_gene: TRBJ2-7; v_gene: TRBV5-1; CDR3aa: CASSLGTLNRASYEQYF; CDR3nt: TGCGCCAGCAGCTTGGGGACCTTAAACAGGGCCTCCTACGAGCAGTACTTC
abundance: -; d_gene: -; j_gene: TRBJ2-1; v_gene: TRBV11-3; CDR3aa: CASSFGGPGRYEQFF; CDR3nt: TGTGCCAGCAGCTTCGGAGGACCTGGCCGCTATGAGCAGTTCTTC
abundance: -; d_gene: -; j_gene: TRBJ1-1; v_gene: TRBV6-2/TRBV6-3; CDR3aa: CASSRRGTEAFF; CDR3nt: TGTGCCAGCAGTCGCCGGGGAACTGAAGCTTTCTTT
abundance: -; d_gene: TRBD1; j_gene: TRBJ1-5; v_gene: TRBV28; CDR3aa: CASSRPQGAIQPQHF; CDR3nt: TGTGCCAGCAGCCGCCCTCAGGGGGCGATTCAGCCCCAGCATTTT
abundance: -; d_gene: -; j_gene: TRBJ2-6; v_gene: TRBV5-6; CDR3aa: CASSLGGSGANVLTF; CDR3nt: TGTGCCAGCAGCTTGGGAGGCTCTGGGGCCAACGTCCTGACTTTC
abundance: -; d_gene: TRBD2; j_gene: TRBJ2-5; v_gene: TRBV5-1; CDR3aa: CASSSAPGGPSLETQYF; CDR3nt: TGCGCCAGCAGCTCGGCTCCGGGGGGGCCGAGTCTAGAGACCCAGTACTTC
abundance: -; d_gene: TRBD1; j_gene: TRBJ1-1; v_gene: TRBV19; CDR3aa: CASSSEWDREAFF; CDR3nt: TGTGCCAGTAGTTCTGAGTGGGACAGAGAAGCTTTCTTT
abundance: -; d_gene: -; j_gene: TRBJ2-1; v_gene: TRBV7-3; CDR3aa: CASSLGNEQFF; CDR3nt: TGTGCCAGCAGCTTAGGAAATGAGCAGTTCTTC
abundance: -; d_gene: -; j_gene: TRBJ1-1; v_gene: TRBV19; CDR3aa: CASSMPGTSPDTEAFF; CDR3nt: TGTGCCAGTAGTATGCCGGGTACCTCTCCGGACACTGAAGCTTTCTTT
abundance: -; d_gene: -; j_gene: TRBJ2-7; v_gene: TRBV5-1; CDR3aa: CASSSPQQANHEQYF; CDR3nt: TGCGCCAGCAGCTCCCCCCAACAGGCGAACCACGAGCAGTACTTC
abundance: -; d_gene: -; j_gene: TRBJ1-4; v_gene: TRBV19; CDR3aa: CASKSGADEKLFF; CDR3nt: TGTGCCAGTAAAAGCGGGGCCGATGAAAAACTGTTTTTT
abundance: -; d_gene: TRBD1; j_gene: TRBJ2-7; v_gene: TRBV7-6; CDR3aa: CASSLAWGQTNEQYF; CDR3nt: TGTGCCAGCAGCTTAGCTTGGGGACAGACCAACGAGCAGTACTTC
abundance: -; d_gene: -; j_gene: TRBJ1-1; v_gene: TRBV5-1; CDR3aa: CASTRGLSNTEAFF; CDR3nt: TGCGCCAGCACCAGGGGATTGTCGAACACTGAAGCTTTCTTT
abundance: once; d_gene: TRBD2; j_gene: TRBJ2-1; v_gene: TRBV27; CDR3aa: CASSSSSGGDNEQFF; CDR3nt: TGTGCCAGCAGTTCGTCTAGCGGGGGTGACAATGAGCAGTTCTTC
abundance: -; d_gene: -; j_gene: TRBJ1-2; v_gene: TRBV5-1; CDR3aa: CASSLIFGDGYTF; CDR3nt: TGCGCCAGCAGCTTAATTTTCGGCGATGGCTACACCTTC
abundance: -; d_gene: -; j_gene: TRBJ1-2; v_gene: TRBV5-8; CDR3aa: CASRQGGHGYTF; CDR3nt: TGTGCCAGCAGACAGGGAGGACATGGCTACACCTTC
abundance: -; d_gene: -; j_gene: TRBJ2-2; v_gene: TRBV5-1; CDR3aa: CASRQLVANTGELFF; CDR3nt: TGCGCCAGCCGGCAACTGGTCGCGAACACCGGGGAGCTGTTTTTT
abundance: -; d_gene: TRBD2; j_gene: TRBJ2-3; v_gene: TRBV28; CDR3aa: CASRPPTSGTSTDTQYF; CDR3nt: TGTGCCAGCAGGCCCCCGACTAGCGGGACTAGCACAGATACGCAGTATTTT
abundance: -; d_gene: -; j_gene: TRBJ2-6; v_gene: TRBV5-4; CDR3aa: CASSREGVGANVLTF; CDR3nt: TGTGCCAGCAGTAGGGAAGGTGTTGGGGCCAACGTCCTGACTTTC
abundance: once; d_gene: -; j_gene: TRBJ2-3; v_gene: TRBV18; CDR3aa: CASSRGPSTDTQYF; CDR3nt: TGTGCCAGCTCACGGGGGCCCTCCACAGATACGCAGTATTTT
abundance: -; d_gene: -; j_gene: TRBJ2-7; v_gene: TRBV7-9; CDR3aa: CASSFLGRNEQYF; CDR3nt: TGTGCCAGCAGCTTTCTTGGTCGCAACGAGCAGTACTTC
abundance: -; d_gene: TRBD1; j_gene: TRBJ1-1; v_gene: TRBV4-2; CDR3aa: CASSPDRGRLDTEAFF; CDR3nt: TGTGCCAGCAGCCCCGACAGGGGGCGCTTGGACACTGAAGCTTTCTTT
abundance: -; d_gene: TRBD1; j_gene: TRBJ1-4; v_gene: TRBV7-9; CDR3aa: CASREGQGIEKLFF; CDR3nt: TGTGCCAGCCGAGAGGGACAGGGGATTGAAAAACTGTTTTTT
abundance: -; d_gene: -; j_gene: TRBJ2-4; v_gene: TRBV19; CDR3aa: CASSGAPAKNIQYF; CDR3nt: TGTGCCAGTAGTGGGGCCCCAGCCAAAAACATTCAGTACTTC
abundance: -; d_gene: TRBD1; j_gene: TRBJ1-3; v_gene: TRBV10-1; CDR3aa: CASRTGNAGNTIYF; CDR3nt: TGCGCCAGCAGGACAGGGAATGCTGGAAACACCATATATTTT
abundance: once; d_gene: TRBD2; j_gene: TRBJ2-1; v_gene: TRBV7-7; CDR3aa: CASSLAGTRNYNEQFF; CDR3nt: TGTGCTAGCAGCTTAGCCGGGACTAGGAACTACAATGAGCAGTTCTTC
abundance: -; d_gene: -; j_gene: TRBJ2-3; v_gene: TRBV7-9; CDR3aa: CATSGQETDTQYF; CDR3nt: TGTGCCACCAGTGGGCAGGAGACAGATACGCAGTATTTT
abundance: -; d_gene: TRBD1; j_gene: TRBJ1-4; v_gene: TRBV2; CDR3aa: CASSEARTGGREKLFF; CDR3nt: TGTGCCAGCAGTGAAGCTAGGACAGGGGGAAGAGAAAAACTGTTTTTT